The clone carrying this T cell receptor beta chain was counted only a few times. This was a survey-level run. Authors' analysis steps: Productive clonotypes were detectable down to 2.59 x 10-5 frequency. TCRdb's table, derived via immunoSEQ multiplex PCR, lists solely in-frame clones and lacks some. V and J calls and clone size come straight from that table; D and trimming were deduced from the DNA. The data contain over 25,000 clones, 72% of them singletons. The data originate from a study of STAT5B mutations in CD4+ large granular lymphocyte leukemia. Study summary: Healthy donors showed HLA-associated enrichment of the CDR3 'QG' motif.

The sequencing input was CD4+ T cells from blood buffy coats. This TCR was sampled from a human donor in good health.

CDR3 DNA: TGCAGCGTCATAGGTGAGGGCAATCAGCCCCAGCATTTT. Amino acids: CSVIGEGNQPQHF. V and J are TRBV29-1 and TRBJ1-5; D ambiguous. This CDR3 comprises 13 residues. Germline V CDR1 and CDR2: SQVTM, ANQGSEA. The V end lost 6 bases, the J end lost 2 bases, and 11 bases lay between the germline ends.